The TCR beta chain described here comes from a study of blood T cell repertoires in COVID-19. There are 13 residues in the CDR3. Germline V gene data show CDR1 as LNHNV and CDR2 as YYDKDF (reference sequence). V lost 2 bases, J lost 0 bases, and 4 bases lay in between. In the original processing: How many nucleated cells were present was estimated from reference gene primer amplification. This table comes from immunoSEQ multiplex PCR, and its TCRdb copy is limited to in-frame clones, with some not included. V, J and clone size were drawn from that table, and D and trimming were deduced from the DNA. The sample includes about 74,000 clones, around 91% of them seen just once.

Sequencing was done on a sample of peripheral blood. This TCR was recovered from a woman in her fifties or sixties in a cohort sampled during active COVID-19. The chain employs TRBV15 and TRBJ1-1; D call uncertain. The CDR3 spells CATSRPVNTEAFF. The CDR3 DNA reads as TGTGCCACCAGCAGACCAGTGAACACTGAAGCTTTCTTT.